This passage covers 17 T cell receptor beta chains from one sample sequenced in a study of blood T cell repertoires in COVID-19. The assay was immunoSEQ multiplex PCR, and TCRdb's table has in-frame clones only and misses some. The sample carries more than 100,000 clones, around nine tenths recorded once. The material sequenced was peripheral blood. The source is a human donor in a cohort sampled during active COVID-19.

The CDR3 DNA follows: TGTGCCAGCAGCTTGGCTTGGGGGCAGACTAATGAAAAACTGTTTTTT. It yields the protein CASSLAWGQTNEKLFF. The J gene is TRBJ1-4, the V gene TRBV5-8, with a possible D match to TRBD1 (6 bases). Trimming took off 0 bases at V and 2 bases at J, with 11 bases between the two ends. CDR1 is SGHTS, CDR2 YDEGEE, per germline. The CDR3 is 16 amino acids. Combining the CDR3 with reference TRBV5-8 and TRBJ1-4 gives the whole variable domain EAGVTQSPTHLIKTRGQQATLRCSPISGHTSVYWYQQALGLGLQFLLWYDEGEERNRGNFPPRFSGRQFPNYSSELNVNALELEDSALYLCASSLAWGQTNEKLFFGSGTQLSVL.

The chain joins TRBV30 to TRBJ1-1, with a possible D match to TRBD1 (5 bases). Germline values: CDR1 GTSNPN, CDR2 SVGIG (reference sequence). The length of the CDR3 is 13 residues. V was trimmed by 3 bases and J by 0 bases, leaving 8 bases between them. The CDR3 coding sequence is TGTGCCTGGAGACAGGCAATGAACACTGAAGCTTTCTTT. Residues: CAWRQAMNTEAFF. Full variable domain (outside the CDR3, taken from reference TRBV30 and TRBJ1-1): SQTIHQWPATLVQPVGSPLSLECTVEGTSNPNLYWYRQAAGRGLQLLFYSVGIGQISSEVPQNLSASRPQDRQFILSSKKLLLSDSGFYLCAWRQAMNTEAFFGQGTRLTVV.

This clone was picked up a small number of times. The CDR3 region has the DNA TGTGCCAGCAGCCGAGGGTACTATAGCAATCAGCCCCAGCATTTT. It specifies CASSRGYYSNQPQHF. The genes are TRBV5-8 and TRBJ1-5; D gene unclear. Germline values: CDR1 SGHTS, CDR2 YDEGEE. Trimming stripped 4 bases from V and 0 bases from J, with 11 bases between. The CDR3 totals 15 residues. The full variable domain, rest sourced from reference TRBV5-8 and TRBJ1-5, is EAGVTQSPTHLIKTRGQQATLRCSPISGHTSVYWYQQALGLGLQFLLWYDEGEERNRGNFPPRFSGRQFPNYSSELNVNALELEDSALYLCASSRGYYSNQPQHFGDGTRLSIL.

CDR3 nucleotides: TGCGCCAGCAGTGTCGGCACAGATACGCAGTATTTT. It codes for CASSVGTDTQYF. The chain uses TRBV5-1 and TRBJ2-3; D is uncertain. The CDR3 spans 12 residues. Germline-derived CDR1 and CDR2 are SGHRS and YFSETQ. Trimming took off 5 bases at V and 1 base at J, with 5 bases between the two ends. The entire variable domain, with the rest obtained from reference TRBV5-1 and TRBJ2-3, is as follows: KAGVTQTPRYLIKTRGQQVTLSCSPISGHRSVSWYQQTPGQGLQFLFEYFSETQRNKGNFPGRFSGRQFSNSRSEMNVSTLELGDSALYLCASSVGTDTQYFGPGTRLTVL.

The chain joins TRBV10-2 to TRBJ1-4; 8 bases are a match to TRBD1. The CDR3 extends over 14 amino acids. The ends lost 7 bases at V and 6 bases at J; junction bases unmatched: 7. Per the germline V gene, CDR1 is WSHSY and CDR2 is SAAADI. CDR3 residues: CASNPTGEDEKLFF. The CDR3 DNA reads TGCGCCAGCAACCCGACAGGGGAGGATGAAAAACTGTTTTTT.

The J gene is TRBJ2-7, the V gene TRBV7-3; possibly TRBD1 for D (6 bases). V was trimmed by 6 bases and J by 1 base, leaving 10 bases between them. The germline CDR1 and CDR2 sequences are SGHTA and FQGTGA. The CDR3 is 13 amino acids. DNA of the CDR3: TGTGCCAGCAGGCGGACAGTTTCCTACGAGCAGTACTTC. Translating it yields CASRRTVSYEQYF.

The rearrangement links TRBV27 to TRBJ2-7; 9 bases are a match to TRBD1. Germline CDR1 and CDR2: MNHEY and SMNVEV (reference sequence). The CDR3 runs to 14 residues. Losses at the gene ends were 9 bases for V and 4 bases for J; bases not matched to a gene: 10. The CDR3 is CASSLTGGSYEQYF. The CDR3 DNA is TGTGCCAGTTCTCTGACAGGGGGTAGTTACGAGCAGTACTTC.

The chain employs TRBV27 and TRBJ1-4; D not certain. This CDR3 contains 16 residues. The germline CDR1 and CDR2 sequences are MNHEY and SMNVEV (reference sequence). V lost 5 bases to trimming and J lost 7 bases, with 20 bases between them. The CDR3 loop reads CASSPNAAARGEKLFF. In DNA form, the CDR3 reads TGTGCCAGCAGTCCCAACGCTGCAGCCCGCGGTGAAAAACTGTTTTTT.

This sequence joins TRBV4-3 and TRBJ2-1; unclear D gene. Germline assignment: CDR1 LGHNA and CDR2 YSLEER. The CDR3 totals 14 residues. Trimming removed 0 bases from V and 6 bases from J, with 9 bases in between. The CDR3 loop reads CASSQDSLSNEQFF. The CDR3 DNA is TGCGCCAGCAGCCAAGACTCTCTCAGCAATGAGCAGTTCTTC.

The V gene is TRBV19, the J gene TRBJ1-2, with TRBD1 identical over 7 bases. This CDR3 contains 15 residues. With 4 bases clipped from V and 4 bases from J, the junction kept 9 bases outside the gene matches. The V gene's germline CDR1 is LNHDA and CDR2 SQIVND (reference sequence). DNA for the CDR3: TGTGCCAGTAGTAAAGGGGCAGGGGGAACCTATGGCTACACCTTC. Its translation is CASSKGAGGTYGYTF.

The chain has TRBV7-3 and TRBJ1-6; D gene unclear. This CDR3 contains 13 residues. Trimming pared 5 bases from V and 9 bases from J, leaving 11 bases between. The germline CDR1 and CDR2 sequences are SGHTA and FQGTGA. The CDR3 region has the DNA TGTGCCAGCAGCCTCAGTTATTCTTCACCCCTCCACTTT. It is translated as CASSLSYSSPLHF.

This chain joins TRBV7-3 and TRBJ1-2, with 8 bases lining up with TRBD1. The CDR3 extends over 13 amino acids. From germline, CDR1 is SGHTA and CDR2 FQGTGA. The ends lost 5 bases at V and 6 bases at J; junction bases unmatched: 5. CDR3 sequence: CASSLPGGNGYTF. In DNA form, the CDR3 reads TGTGCCAGCAGCCTACCAGGGGGCAATGGCTACACCTTC.

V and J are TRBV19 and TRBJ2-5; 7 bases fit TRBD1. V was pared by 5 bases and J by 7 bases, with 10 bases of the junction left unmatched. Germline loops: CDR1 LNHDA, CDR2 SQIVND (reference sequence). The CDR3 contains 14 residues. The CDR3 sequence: CASSPTGTAGTQYF. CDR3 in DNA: TGTGCCAGTAGTCCTACCGGGACAGCCGGGACCCAGTACTTC.

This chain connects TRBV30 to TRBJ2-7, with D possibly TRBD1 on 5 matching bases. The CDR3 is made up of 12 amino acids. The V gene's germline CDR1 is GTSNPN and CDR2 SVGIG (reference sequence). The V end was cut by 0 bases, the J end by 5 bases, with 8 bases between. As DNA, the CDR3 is TGTGCCTGGAGTGTAGCAGGGCACGAGCAGTACTTC. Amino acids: CAWSVAGHEQYF. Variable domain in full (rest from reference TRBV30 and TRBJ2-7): SQTIHQWPATLVQPVGSPLSLECTVEGTSNPNLYWYRQAAGRGLQLLFYSVGIGQISSEVPQNLSASRPQDRQFILSSKKLLLSDSGFYLCAWSVAGHEQYFGPGTRLTVT.

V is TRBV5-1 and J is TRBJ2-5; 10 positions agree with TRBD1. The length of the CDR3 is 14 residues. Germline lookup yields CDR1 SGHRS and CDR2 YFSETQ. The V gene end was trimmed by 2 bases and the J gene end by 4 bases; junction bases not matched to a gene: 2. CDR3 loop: CASSFGTGAETQYF. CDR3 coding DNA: TGCGCCAGCAGCTTCGGGACAGGGGCAGAGACCCAGTACTTC. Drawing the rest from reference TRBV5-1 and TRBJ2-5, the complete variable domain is KAGVTQTPRYLIKTRGQQVTLSCSPISGHRSVSWYQQTPGQGLQFLFEYFSETQRNKGNFPGRFSGRQFSNSRSEMNVSTLELGDSALYLCASSFGTGAETQYFGPGTRLLVL.

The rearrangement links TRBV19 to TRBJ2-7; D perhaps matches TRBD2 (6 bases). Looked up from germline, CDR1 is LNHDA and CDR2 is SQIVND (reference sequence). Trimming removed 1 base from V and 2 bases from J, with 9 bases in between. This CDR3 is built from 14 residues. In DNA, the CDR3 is TGTGCCAGTAGTATAGCGGGAGAGGCCTACGAGCAGTACTTC. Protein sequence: CASSIAGEAYEQYF.

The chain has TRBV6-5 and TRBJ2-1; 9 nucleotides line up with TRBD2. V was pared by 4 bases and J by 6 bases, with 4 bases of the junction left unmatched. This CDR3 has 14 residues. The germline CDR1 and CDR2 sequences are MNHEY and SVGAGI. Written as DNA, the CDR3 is TGTGCCAGCAGTTTAGCGGGAGCACCCAATGAGCAGTTCTTC. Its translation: CASSLAGAPNEQFF.